These T cell receptor beta chains were read from a single sample in a study of cytomegalovirus exposure and HLA in healthy donors. Here immunoSEQ multiplex PCR was the method, and the copy in TCRdb shows in-frame clones only, minus some. The sample consists of some 150,000 clones, approximately 79% of them appearing once. Sequencing input: PBMCs. Source of these receptors: a man aged 60 to 69 in good health and CMV-seronegative. The CDR3 runs from the conserved cysteine through the conserved F or W. Fields, in order: V gene, J gene, CDR3 protein.

TRBV7-2	TRBJ2-3	CASSQMLETDTQYF
TRBV28	TRBJ1-2	CGVAGDLYGYTF
TRBV28	TRBJ2-5	CASSLSQGFPETQYF
TRBV5-8	TRBJ1-1	CASSLDGTGVGTEAFF
TRBV6-6	TRBJ2-7	CASQGGDEQYF
TRBV18	TRBJ2-3	CASSPSASGGNTDTQYF
TRBV7-2	TRBJ1-5	CASSFDRGSNQPQHF
TRBV5-8	TRBJ1-5	CASSLDRGRAGGGQPQHF
TRBV6-5	TRBJ1-2	CASRATANYGYTF
TRBV6-5	TRBJ2-2	CASSYYGSGELFF
TRBV11-1	TRBJ2-7	CASSLPSYEQYF
TRBV7-2	TRBJ2-7	CASSTPGRDRNPYEQYF
TRBV19	TRBJ2-5	CASSIGGRGETQYF